These 16 T cell receptor beta chains came from one sample sequenced in a study of blood T cell repertoires in COVID-19. TCRdb keeps only in-frame clones here, not all; method: immunoSEQ multiplex PCR. The sample includes tens of thousands of clones, about three quarters of them seen just once. Sequencing input: peripheral blood. Source of these receptors: a human donor in a cohort sampled during active COVID-19.

The rearrangement links TRBV19 to TRBJ1-1; 11 bases are a match to TRBD1. Per germline, CDR1 LNHDA and CDR2 SQIVND (reference sequence). Trimming at V came to 6 bases and at J to 6 bases, leaving 6 bases not matched to a gene. This CDR3 is built from 14 residues. DNA of the CDR3: TGTGCCAGTAGCTGGACAGGGGGCGGGCCTGAAGCTTTCTTT. Its translation is CASSWTGGGPEAFF.

V gene TRBV5-1 combines with J gene TRBJ2-2, with TRBD2 as a possible D gene (6 bases). CDR3 length equals 15 residues. Germline CDR1 reads SGHRS; CDR2 reads YFSETQ. Trimming removed 7 bases from V and 3 bases from J, with 16 bases in between. The CDR3: CASGPWGTDTGELFF. Written as DNA, the CDR3 is TGCGCCAGCGGCCCATGGGGGACTGACACCGGGGAGCTGTTTTTT.

In its sample, this clone was seen a few times. The chain couples TRBV29-1 to TRBJ2-7; TRBD1 agrees at 9 bases. The ends lost 5 bases at V and 1 base at J; junction bases unmatched: 3. The CDR3 sequence is 13 residues long. Germline CDR1 reads SQVTM; CDR2 reads ANQGSEA. CDR3: CSVQGQGSYEQYF. CDR3 DNA: TGCAGCGTTCAGGGACAGGGATCCTACGAGCAGTACTTC.

The chain employs TRBV5-4 and TRBJ2-5; 10 bases are a match to TRBD2. With 2 bases clipped from V and 9 bases from J, the junction kept 7 bases outside the gene matches. The CDR3 contains 14 residues. Germline CDR1 SGHNT, CDR2 YYREEE (reference sequence). CDR3 protein: CASSFRTSGGAQYF. DNA for the CDR3: TGTGCCAGCAGCTTTCGGACCAGCGGGGGGGCCCAGTACTTC.

Comments on this clone: Germline is not matched at one junction end, which may reflect a read error. The genes are TRBV6-5 and TRBJ2-7; 8 positions match TRBD1. The CDR3 loop spans 14 amino acids. CDR1 is MNHEY and CDR2 is SVGAGI in the germline V gene. DNA of the CDR3: TGTGCCAGCAGCCCGGGACAGGACTCCTACGAGCAGTACTTT. It codes for CASSPGQDSYEQYF.

The V gene is TRBV7-2, the J gene TRBJ2-3, with 8 positions matching TRBD2. The CDR3 is made up of 14 amino acids. Germline CDR1 is SGHTA and CDR2 is FQGNSA. Trimming removed 5 bases from V and 4 bases from J; junction bases left unmatched: 5. The CDR3 spells CASSPGRVPDTQYF. The CDR3 DNA is TGTGCCAGCAGCCCCGGGAGGGTCCCAGATACGCAGTATTTT.

The chain links TRBV9 to TRBJ2-7; possibly TRBD2 for D (7 bases). The germline CDR1 and CDR2 sequences are SGDLS and YYNGEE. Between the trimmed V and J ends, which lost 0 bases and 5 bases, there was a span of 15 bases. CDR3 length: 15 residues. CDR3 DNA sequence: TGTGCCAGCAGCGTAGAGGGGGGGCGTTCTCACGAGCAGTACTTC. Residues: CASSVEGGRSHEQYF.

This chain connects TRBV2 to TRBJ2-6, with 7 bases identical to TRBD1. Germline CDR1 SNHLY, CDR2 FYNNEI. The CDR3 totals 15 residues. The J segment lost 3 bases and the V segment lost 5 bases, leaving 4 bases of the junction unmatched. As DNA, the CDR3 is TGTGCCAGCAGTTCACAGGGGCTTGGGGCCAACGTCCTGACTTTC. Residues: CASSSQGLGANVLTF.

The gene calls are TRBV6-6 and TRBJ1-5; no reliable D call. V shed 10 bases and J shed 7 bases, with 17 bases lying between them. From germline, CDR1 is MNHNY and CDR2 SVGAGI (reference sequence). The CDR3 is made up of 13 amino acids. The CDR3 here is CATSAGVRQPQHF. The DNA of the CDR3 is TGTGCCACTTCAGCCGGGGTACGGCAGCCCCAGCATTTT.

V usage is TRBV5-4 and J usage is TRBJ2-7; 8 bases map to TRBD1. The trim removed 4 bases at V and 7 bases at J, leaving 10 bases unmatched. CDR1 is SGHNT, CDR2 YYREEE, per germline (reference sequence). The CDR3 runs to 14 residues. CDR3 region: CASSPGGLRLEQYF. The CDR3 DNA is TGTGCCAGCAGCCCAGGGGGCTTACGTTTAGAGCAGTACTTC.

J is TRBJ2-7 and V is TRBV28, with 7 positions matching TRBD1. This CDR3 spans 16 amino acids. J was trimmed by 7 bases and V by 6 bases; bases with no gene match: 18. Germline V gene data show CDR1 as MDHEN and CDR2 as SYDVKM. The CDR3 region has the DNA TGTGCCAGCAGACTGGCCGGGACAGAGATCCGGGGAGAGCAGTACTTC. As protein: CASRLAGTEIRGEQYF.

This sequence joins TRBV15 and TRBJ1-2; TRBD1 might be the D (6 bases). The length of the CDR3 is 14 residues. Trimming left V 6 bases short and J 4 bases short, with 15 bases between. Per the germline V gene, CDR1 is LNHNV and CDR2 is YYDKDF (reference sequence). As DNA, the CDR3 is TGTGCCACCAGTATTAGGGGGTATCCCTATGGCTACACCTTC. It translates to CATSIRGYPYGYTF.

The CDR3 region has the DNA TGTGCCAGCAGCTCACCCGACAGGGCCTACGAGCAGTACTTC. Amino acids: CASSSPDRAYEQYF. V gene TRBV7-2 combines with J gene TRBJ2-7; TRBD1 matches at 7 bases. The CDR3 has 14 residues. Germline assignment: CDR1 SGHTA and CDR2 FQGNSA. V was clipped by 4 bases and J by 2 bases; unmatched bases: 5.

The V and J genes are TRBV7-2 and TRBJ2-7; 16 bases agree with TRBD2. Unmatched junction bases numbered 0, after V lost 0 bases and J lost 4 bases. This CDR3 region has 16 residues. The germline V gene encodes CDR1 SGHTA and CDR2 FQGNSA. CDR3: CASSLAGLAGGYEQYF. The CDR3 DNA is TGTGCCAGCAGCTTAGCGGGACTAGCGGGAGGGTACGAGCAGTACTTC.

The chain combines TRBV5-5 with TRBJ1-6; D ambiguous. The V end lost 0 bases, the J end lost 8 bases, and 6 bases lay between the germline ends. This CDR3 comprises 13 residues. CDR1 and CDR2 from the germline V gene are SGHKS and YYEKEE (reference sequence). This chain's CDR3 is CASSLASDSPLHF. The CDR3 coding sequence is TGTGCCAGCAGCTTGGCGAGTGATTCACCCCTCCACTTT.

V is TRBV5-1 and J is TRBJ2-7, with D possibly being TRBD1 (6 bases). Between the trimmed V and J ends, which lost 4 bases and 3 bases, there was a span of 14 bases. CDR1 is SGHRS, CDR2 YFSETQ, per germline. This CDR3 has 14 residues. The CDR3 spells CASSQTGVYYEQYF. The CDR3 nucleotides read TGCGCCAGCAGCCAGACAGGTGTCTACTACGAGCAGTACTTC.